This passage covers 15 T cell receptor beta chains from one sample sequenced in a study of blood T cell repertoires in COVID-19. Profiling relied on immunoSEQ multiplex PCR, and the TCRdb table lists in-frame clones only, not all of them. In the table there are approximately 200,000 clones, roughly 81% of which are singletons. Sequencing used peripheral blood. The receptors here all came from a woman aged 80 or over with COVID-19, enrolled during active disease.

This clone occurred a few times. V is TRBV3-1 (or the pseudogene TRBV3-2) and J is TRBJ2-3; D unresolved. Between the trimmed V and J ends, which lost 2 bases and 0 bases, there was a span of 12 bases. Germline-derived CDR1 and CDR2 are LGHDT and YNNKEL (reference sequence). The CDR3 is 16 amino acids. The CDR3 protein is CASSQLQLLSTDTQYF. CDR3 nucleotide sequence: TGTGCCAGCAGCCAATTACAGCTCCTTAGCACAGATACGCAGTATTTT.

CDR3 DNA sequence: TGTGCTAGTGGTATGGGCTACCGATACGAGCAGTACTTC. This translates into CASGMGYRYEQYF. This chain uses TRBV12-5 with TRBJ2-7; no firm D call. The CDR3 has 13 residues. V lost 5 bases and J 4 bases, leaving 12 bases between the germline ends. Per germline, CDR1 LGHNT and CDR2 FRNRAP.

The chain combines TRBV5-8 with TRBJ2-3; the match to TRBD1 covers 7 bases. Germline CDR1 SGHTS, CDR2 YDEGEE. The CDR3 consists of 14 residues. V was pared by 2 bases and J by 4 bases, with 4 bases of the junction left unmatched. Here the CDR3 reads CASSFSQGADTQYF. CDR3 bases: TGTGCCAGCAGCTTCAGTCAGGGGGCAGATACGCAGTATTTT.

The chain combines TRBV7-8 with TRBJ2-3; unclear D gene. Germline CDR1 and CDR2: SGHVS and FQNEAQ. The CDR3 is 16 residues long. Trimming removed 0 bases from V and 7 bases from J, with 17 bases in between. The CDR3 bases are TGTGCCAGCAGCTTAGCCTACAGAACCGGCAGGCATACGCAGTATTTT. Protein sequence: CASSLAYRTGRHTQYF.

J is TRBJ2-5 and V is TRBV2; a weak D match, TRBD2 (5 bases). In germline, CDR1 is SNHLY, CDR2 FYNNEI. The CDR3 sequence is 15 residues long. The V end lost 10 bases, the J end lost 1 base, and 19 bases lay between the germline ends. DNA of the CDR3: TGTGCCACCCTCAAATCCGGAGGTATCCAAGAGACCCAGTACTTC. As protein: CATLKSGGIQETQYF.

The chain links TRBV11-3 to TRBJ2-7; D unresolved. The germline CDR1 and CDR2 sequences are SGHNT and YENEEA. V lost 1 base to trimming and J lost 0 bases, with 10 bases between them. The length of the CDR3 is 15 residues. The CDR3 sequence: CASSLVSGSSYEQYF. Written as DNA, the CDR3 is TGTGCCAGCAGCTTAGTTTCAGGCAGCTCCTACGAGCAGTACTTC.

This clone was counted at least ten times. The rearrangement joins TRBV9 to TRBJ2-1; the match to TRBD2 covers 11 bases. V was clipped by 0 bases and J by 7 bases; unmatched bases: 9. The CDR3 has 17 residues. The germline V gene encodes CDR1 SGDLS and CDR2 YYNGEE. CDR3 in DNA: TGTGCCAGCAGCGTAGGGGCGGCGACTAGCGGGAAAAATGAGCAGTTCTTC. Protein: CASSVGAATSGKNEQFF.

This clone was found a few times. V gene TRBV5-1 combines with J gene TRBJ2-6; TRBD1 matches 8 bases. Per the germline V gene, CDR1 is SGHRS and CDR2 is YFSETQ. J lost 1 base, V lost 5 bases, and 8 bases had no gene match. This CDR3 region has 17 residues. In DNA, the CDR3 is TGCGCCAGCAGTCCTCGGACAGGGTTTTCTGGGGCCAACGTCCTGACTTTC. Translated: CASSPRTGFSGANVLTF.

There are a few counts of this clone. CDR3: CATSGFGSGDTQYF. The CDR3 DNA sequence: TGTGCCACCAGTGGTTTCGGGAGTGGAGATACGCAGTATTTT. The chain couples TRBV24-1 to TRBJ2-3, with D perhaps matching TRBD2 (6 bases). The CDR3 has 14 residues. Germline CDR1 reads KGHDR; CDR2 reads SFDVKD. V was pared by 5 bases and J by 5 bases, with 13 bases between.

This chain links TRBV6-5 with TRBJ2-7, with 10 nucleotides matching TRBD2. The V and J ends lost 6 bases and 2 bases, in that order; junction bases with no gene match: 7. Germline V CDR1 and CDR2: MNHEY, SVGAGI. The CDR3 covers 15 residues. CDR3 residues: CASSGGLAGAYEQYF. The CDR3 DNA follows: TGTGCCAGCAGCGGGGGGCTAGCGGGAGCCTACGAGCAGTACTTC.

The V and J genes are TRBV3-1 (or the pseudogene TRBV3-2) and TRBJ2-1; 12 bases line up with TRBD2. The trim removed 2 bases at V and 5 bases at J, leaving 10 bases unmatched. This CDR3 comprises 18 residues. Germline V CDR1 and CDR2: LGHDT, YNNKEL (reference sequence). CDR3 sequence reads: CASSQNLVRLAGDNEQFF. The CDR3, as DNA: TGTGCCAGCAGCCAAAACTTGGTGAGACTAGCGGGAGACAATGAGCAGTTCTTC.

J is TRBJ1-6 and V is TRBV5-4, with TRBD1 matching over 7 bases. CDR1 is SGHNT, CDR2 YYREEE, per germline (reference sequence). This CDR3 spans 16 amino acids. The J segment lost 10 bases and the V segment lost 2 bases, leaving 12 bases of the junction unmatched. For the CDR3, the DNA is TGTGCCAGCAGCTTCGGAGTGAGACAGGGCATGTCACCCCTCCACTTT. It translates to CASSFGVRQGMSPLHF.

This chain connects TRBV7-9 to TRBJ2-3; D is unclear. V shed 5 bases and J shed 4 bases, with 7 bases lying between them. The CDR3 has 12 amino acids. Germline V gives CDR1 SEHNR, CDR2 FQNEAQ (reference sequence). CDR3 protein: CASSLVSDTQYF. CDR3 bases: TGTGCCAGCAGCCTCGTATCAGATACGCAGTATTTT.

This chain connects TRBV29-1 to TRBJ2-5; TRBD2 agrees at 8 bases. CDR3 size: 15 residues. Per germline, CDR1 SQVTM and CDR2 ANQGSEA. J was trimmed by 0 bases and V by 3 bases; bases with no gene match: 6. The CDR3 here is CSVDKRGSHQETQYF. In nucleotides, the CDR3 is TGCAGCGTTGACAAGCGGGGGAGCCACCAAGAGACCCAGTACTTC.

The gene calls are TRBV29-1 and TRBJ2-1; maybe TRBD1 (5 bases). CDR1 and CDR2 from the germline V gene are SQVTM and ANQGSEA. This CDR3 contains 14 residues. The V end lost 0 bases, the J end lost 2 bases, and 8 bases lay between the germline ends. CDR3 protein: CSVEEGQTYNEQFF. In nucleotides, the CDR3 is TGCAGCGTTGAAGAAGGACAAACCTACAATGAGCAGTTCTTC.